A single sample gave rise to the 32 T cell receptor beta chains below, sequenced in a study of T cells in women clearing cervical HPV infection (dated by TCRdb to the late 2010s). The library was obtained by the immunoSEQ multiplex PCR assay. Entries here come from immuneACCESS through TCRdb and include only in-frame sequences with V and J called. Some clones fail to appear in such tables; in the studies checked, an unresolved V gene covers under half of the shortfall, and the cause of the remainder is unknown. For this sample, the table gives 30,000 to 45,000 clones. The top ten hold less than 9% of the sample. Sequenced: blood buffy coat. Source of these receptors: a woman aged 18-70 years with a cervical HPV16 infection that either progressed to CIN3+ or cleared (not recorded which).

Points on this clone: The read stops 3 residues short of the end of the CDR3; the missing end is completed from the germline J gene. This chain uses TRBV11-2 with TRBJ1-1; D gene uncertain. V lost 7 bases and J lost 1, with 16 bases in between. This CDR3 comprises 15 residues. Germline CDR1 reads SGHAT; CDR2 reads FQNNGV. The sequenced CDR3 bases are TGTGCCAGCAACTCTCCTCTCGCTAAGAACACTGAA. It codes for CASNSPLAKNTE. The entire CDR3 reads CASNSPLAKNTEAFF.

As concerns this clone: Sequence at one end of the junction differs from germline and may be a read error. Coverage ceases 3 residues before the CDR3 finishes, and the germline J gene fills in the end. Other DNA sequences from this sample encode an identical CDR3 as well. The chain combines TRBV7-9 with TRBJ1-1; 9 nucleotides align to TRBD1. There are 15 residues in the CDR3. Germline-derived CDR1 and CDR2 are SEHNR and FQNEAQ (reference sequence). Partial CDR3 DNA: TGTGCCAGCAGTCCGGGACAGGGTGGTAACACGGAA. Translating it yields CASSPGQGGNTE. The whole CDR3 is CASSPGQGGNTEAFF. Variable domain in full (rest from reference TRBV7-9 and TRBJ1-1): DTGVSQNPRHKITKRGQNVTFRCDPISEHNRLYWYRQTLGQGPEFLTYFQNEAQLEKSRLLSDRFSAERPKGSFSTLEIQRTEQGDSAMYLCASSPGQGGNTEAFFGQGTRLTVV.

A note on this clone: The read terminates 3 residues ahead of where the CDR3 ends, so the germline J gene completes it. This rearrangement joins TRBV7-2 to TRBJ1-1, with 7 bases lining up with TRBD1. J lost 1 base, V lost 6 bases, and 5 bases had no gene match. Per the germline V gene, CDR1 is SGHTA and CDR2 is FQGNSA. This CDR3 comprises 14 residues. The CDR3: CASSRTGTNTEAFF. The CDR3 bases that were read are TGTGCCAGCAGTAGGACAGGAACGAACACTGAA.

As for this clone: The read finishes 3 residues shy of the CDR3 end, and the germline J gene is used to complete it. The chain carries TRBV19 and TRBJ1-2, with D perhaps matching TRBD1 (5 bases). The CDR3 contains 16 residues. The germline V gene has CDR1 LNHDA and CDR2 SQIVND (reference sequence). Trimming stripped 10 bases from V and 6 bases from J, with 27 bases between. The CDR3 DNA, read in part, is TGTGCCAACACGTGGCGGTCGTGGGGCCTAAACAATGGC. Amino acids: CANTWRSWGLNNG. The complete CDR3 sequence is CANTWRSWGLNNGYTF.

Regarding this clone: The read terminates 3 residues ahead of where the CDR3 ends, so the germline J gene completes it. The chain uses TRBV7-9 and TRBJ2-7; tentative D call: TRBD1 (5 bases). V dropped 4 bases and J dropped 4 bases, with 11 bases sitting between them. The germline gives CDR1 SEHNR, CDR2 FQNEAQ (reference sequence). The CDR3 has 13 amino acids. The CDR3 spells CASSSYDSYEQYF. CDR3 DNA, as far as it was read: TGTGCCAGCAGCTCTTACGACAGTTACGAG.

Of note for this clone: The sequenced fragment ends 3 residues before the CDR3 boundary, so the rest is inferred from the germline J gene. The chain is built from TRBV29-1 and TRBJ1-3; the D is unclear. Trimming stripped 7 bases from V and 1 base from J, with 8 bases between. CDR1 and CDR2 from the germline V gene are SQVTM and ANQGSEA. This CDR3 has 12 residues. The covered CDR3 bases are TGCAGCGGAAAAACTTCTGGAAACACC. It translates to CSGKTSGNT. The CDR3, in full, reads CSGKTSGNTIYF.

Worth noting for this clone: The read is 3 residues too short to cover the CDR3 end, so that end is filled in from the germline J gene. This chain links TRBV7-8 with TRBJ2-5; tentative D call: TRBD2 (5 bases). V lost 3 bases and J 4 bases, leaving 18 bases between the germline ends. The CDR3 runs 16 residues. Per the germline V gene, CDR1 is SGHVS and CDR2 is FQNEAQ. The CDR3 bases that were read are TGTGCCAGCAGCTTGGTTGTAACCGAGGGCCGAGAGACC. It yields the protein CASSLVVTEGRET. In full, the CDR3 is CASSLVVTEGRETQYF.

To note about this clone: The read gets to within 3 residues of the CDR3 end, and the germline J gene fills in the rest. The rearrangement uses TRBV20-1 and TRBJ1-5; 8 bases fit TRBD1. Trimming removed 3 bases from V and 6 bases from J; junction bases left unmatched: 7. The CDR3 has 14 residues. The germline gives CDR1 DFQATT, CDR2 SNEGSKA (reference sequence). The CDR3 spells CSASPTGAGQPQHF. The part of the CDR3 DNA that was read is TGCAGTGCTAGCCCGACAGGGGCAGGTCAGCCC.

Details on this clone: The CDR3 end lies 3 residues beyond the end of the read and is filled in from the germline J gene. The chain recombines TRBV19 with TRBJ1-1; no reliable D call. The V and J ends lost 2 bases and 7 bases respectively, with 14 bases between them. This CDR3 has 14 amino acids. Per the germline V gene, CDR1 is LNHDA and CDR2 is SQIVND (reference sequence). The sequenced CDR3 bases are TGTGCCAGTAGTATACCCGCCCCAACACGTGAA. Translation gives CASSIPAPTRE. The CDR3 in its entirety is CASSIPAPTREAFF.

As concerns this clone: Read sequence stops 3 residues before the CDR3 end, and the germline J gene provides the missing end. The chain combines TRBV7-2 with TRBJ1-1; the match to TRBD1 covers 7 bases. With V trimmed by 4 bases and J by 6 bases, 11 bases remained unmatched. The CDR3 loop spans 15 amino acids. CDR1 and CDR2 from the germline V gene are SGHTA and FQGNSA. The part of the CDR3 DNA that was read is TGTGCCAGCAGCTCAATGACAGGGTCCAGGGCTGAA. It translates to CASSSMTGSRAE. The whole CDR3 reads CASSSMTGSRAEAFF.

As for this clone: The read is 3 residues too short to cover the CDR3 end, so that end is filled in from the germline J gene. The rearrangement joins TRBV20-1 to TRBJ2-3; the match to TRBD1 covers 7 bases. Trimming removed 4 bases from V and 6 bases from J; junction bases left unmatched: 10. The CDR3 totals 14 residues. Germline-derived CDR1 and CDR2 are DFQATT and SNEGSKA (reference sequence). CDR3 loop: CSANRQGPGDTQYF. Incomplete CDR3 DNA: TGCAGTGCTAATCGACAGGGCCCGGGTGATACG.

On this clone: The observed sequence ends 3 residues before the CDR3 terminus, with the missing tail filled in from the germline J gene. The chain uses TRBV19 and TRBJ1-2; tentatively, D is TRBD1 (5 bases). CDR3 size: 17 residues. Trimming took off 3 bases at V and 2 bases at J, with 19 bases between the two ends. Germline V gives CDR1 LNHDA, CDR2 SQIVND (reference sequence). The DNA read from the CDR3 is TGTGCCAGTAGTATCCTAGCCCCTCCGGGGGTGAACTATGGC. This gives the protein CASSILAPPGVNYG. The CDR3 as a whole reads CASSILAPPGVNYGYTF.

CDR3 residues: CASSSSGTRFPGELFF. The DNA read from the CDR3 is TGTGCCAGTAGTTCCTCCGGGACTAGGTTCCCCGGGGAG. V gene TRBV19 combines with J gene TRBJ2-2, with 8 bases lining up with TRBD2. The read stops 3 residues short of the end of the CDR3; the missing end is completed from the germline J gene. The CDR3 is made up of 16 amino acids. The V gene's germline CDR1 is LNHDA and CDR2 SQIVND (reference sequence). V gave up 5 bases and J gave up 6 bases; unmatched junction bases: 11.

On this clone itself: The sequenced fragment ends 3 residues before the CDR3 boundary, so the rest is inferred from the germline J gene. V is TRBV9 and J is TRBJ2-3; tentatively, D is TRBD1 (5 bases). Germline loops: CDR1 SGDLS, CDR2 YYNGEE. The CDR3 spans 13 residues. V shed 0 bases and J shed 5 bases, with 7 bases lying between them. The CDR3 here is CASSVDQGDTQYF. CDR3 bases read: TGTGCCAGCAGCGTAGACCAGGGAGATACG.

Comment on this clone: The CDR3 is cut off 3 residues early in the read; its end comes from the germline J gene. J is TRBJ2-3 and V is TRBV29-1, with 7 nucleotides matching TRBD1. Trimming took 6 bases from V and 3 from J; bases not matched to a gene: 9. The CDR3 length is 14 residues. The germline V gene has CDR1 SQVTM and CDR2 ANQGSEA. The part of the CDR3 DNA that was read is TGCAGCGTGTCCCCGACAGGGAGAACAGATACG. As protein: CSVSPTGRTDT. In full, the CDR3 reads CSVSPTGRTDTQYF.

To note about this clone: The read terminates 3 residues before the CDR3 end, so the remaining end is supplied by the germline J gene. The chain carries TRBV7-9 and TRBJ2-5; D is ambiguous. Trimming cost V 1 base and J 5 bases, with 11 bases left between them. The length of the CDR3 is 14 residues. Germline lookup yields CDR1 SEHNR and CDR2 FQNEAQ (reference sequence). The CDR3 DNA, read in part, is TGTGCCAGCAGCTTAGGTGTGGTGCAGGAGACC. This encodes CASSLGVVQET. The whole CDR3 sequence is CASSLGVVQETQYF.

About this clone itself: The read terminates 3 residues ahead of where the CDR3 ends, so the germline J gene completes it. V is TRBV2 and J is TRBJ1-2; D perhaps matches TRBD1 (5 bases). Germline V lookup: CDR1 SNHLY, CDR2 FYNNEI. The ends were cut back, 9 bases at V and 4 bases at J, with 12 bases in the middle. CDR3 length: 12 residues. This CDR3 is CASKGPSYGYTF. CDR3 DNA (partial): TGTGCCAGTAAGGGGCCCTCCTATGGC.

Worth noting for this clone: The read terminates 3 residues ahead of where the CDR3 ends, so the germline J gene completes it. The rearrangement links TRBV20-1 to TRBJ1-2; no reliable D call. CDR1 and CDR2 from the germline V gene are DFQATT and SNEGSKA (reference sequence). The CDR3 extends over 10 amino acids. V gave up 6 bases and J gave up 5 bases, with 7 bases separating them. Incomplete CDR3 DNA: TGCAGTGCCCCCGGTTATGGC. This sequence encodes CSAPGYG. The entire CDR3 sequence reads CSAPGYGYTF.

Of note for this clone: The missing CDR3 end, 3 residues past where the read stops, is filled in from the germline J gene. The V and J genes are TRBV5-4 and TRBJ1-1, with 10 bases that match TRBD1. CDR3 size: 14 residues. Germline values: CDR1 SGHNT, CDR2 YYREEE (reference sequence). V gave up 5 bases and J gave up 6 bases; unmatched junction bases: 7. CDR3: CASRRQGAISEAFF. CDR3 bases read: TGTGCCAGCAGGAGACAGGGGGCGATATCTGAA.

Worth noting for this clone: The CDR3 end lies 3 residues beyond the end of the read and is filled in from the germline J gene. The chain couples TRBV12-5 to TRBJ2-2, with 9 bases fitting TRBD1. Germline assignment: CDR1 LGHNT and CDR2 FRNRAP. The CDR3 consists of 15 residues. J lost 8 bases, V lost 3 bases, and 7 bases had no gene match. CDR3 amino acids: CASGFRQGGPGELFF. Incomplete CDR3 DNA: TGTGCTAGTGGTTTCAGACAGGGGGGACCGGGGGAG.

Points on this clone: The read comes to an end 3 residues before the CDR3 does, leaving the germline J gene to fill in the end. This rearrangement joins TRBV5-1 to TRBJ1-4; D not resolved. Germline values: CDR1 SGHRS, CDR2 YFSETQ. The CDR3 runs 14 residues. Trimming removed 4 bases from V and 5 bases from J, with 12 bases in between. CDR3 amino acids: CASSGSGKNEKLFF. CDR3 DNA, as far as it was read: TGCGCCAGCAGCGGAAGCGGAAAGAATGAAAAA.

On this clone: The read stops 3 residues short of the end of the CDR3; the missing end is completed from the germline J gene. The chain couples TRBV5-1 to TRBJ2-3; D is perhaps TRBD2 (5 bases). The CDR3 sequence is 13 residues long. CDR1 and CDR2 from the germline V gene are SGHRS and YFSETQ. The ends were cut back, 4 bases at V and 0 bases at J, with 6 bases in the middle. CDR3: CASSGGSTDTQYF. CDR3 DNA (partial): TGCGCCAGCAGCGGCGGGAGCACAGATACG.

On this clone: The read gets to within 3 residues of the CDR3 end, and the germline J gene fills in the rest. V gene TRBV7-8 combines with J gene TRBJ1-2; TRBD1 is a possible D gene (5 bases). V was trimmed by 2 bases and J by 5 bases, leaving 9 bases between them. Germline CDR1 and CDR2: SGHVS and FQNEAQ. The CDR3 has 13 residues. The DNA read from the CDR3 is TGTGCCAGCAGCTTAAAGGGGAATTATGGC. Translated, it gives CASSLKGNYG. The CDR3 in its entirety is CASSLKGNYGYTF.

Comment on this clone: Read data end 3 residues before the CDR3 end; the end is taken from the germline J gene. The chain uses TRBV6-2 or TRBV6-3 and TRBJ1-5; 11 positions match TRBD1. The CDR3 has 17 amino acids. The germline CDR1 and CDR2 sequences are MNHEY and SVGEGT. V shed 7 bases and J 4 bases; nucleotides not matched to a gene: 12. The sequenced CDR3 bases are TGTGCCAGCAAAGATAGCCGGGACAGGGGGGCAAATCAGCCC. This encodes CASKDSRDRGANQP. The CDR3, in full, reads CASKDSRDRGANQPQHF.

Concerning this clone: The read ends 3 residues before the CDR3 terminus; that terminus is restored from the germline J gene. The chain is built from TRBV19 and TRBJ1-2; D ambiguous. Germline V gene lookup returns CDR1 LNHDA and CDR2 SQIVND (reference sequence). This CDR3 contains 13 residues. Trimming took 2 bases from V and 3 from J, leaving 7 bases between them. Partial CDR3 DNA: TGTGCCAGTAGTATAAGGTCAGACTATGGC. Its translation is CASSIRSDYG. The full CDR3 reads CASSIRSDYGYTF. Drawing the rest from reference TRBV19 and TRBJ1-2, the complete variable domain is DGGITQSPKYLFRKEGQNVTLSCEQNLNHDAMYWYRQDPGQGLRLIYYSQIVNDFQKGDIAEGYSVSREKKESFPLTVTSAQKNPTAFYLCASSIRSDYGYTFGSGTRLTVV.

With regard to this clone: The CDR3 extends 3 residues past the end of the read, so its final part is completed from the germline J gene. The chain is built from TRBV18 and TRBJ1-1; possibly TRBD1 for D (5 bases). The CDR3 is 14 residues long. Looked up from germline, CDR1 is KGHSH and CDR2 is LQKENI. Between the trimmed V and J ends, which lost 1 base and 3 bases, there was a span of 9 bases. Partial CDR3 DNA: TGTGCCAGCTCACCACTCCAGGGAGACACTGAA. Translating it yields CASSPLQGDTE. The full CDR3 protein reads CASSPLQGDTEAFF.

The CDR3 is CASSPGQGRGEKLFF. CDR3 DNA, as far as it was read: TGTGCCAGCAGTCCGGGACAGGGACGGGGTGAAAAA. The rearrangement links TRBV2 to TRBJ1-4, with 9 bases that match TRBD1. Read data end 3 residues before the CDR3 end; the end is taken from the germline J gene. With 5 bases clipped from V and 7 bases from J, the junction kept 8 bases outside the gene matches. The germline V gene encodes CDR1 SNHLY and CDR2 FYNNEI. The CDR3 loop spans 15 amino acids.

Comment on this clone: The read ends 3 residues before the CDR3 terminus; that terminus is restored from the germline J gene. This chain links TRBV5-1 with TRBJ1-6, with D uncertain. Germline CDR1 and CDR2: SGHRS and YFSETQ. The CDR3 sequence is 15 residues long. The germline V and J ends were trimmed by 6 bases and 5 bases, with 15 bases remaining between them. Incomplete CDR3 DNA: TGCGCCAGCACCCAGGCAAGCAGTAATAATTCACCC. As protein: CASTQASSNNSP. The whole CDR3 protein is CASTQASSNNSPLHF.

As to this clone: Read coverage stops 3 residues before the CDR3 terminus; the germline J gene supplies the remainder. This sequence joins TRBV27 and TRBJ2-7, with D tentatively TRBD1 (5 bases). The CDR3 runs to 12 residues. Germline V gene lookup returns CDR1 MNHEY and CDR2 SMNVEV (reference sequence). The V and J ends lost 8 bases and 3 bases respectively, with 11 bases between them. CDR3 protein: CASVGHRYEQYF. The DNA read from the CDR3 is TGTGCCAGCGTCGGACACCGCTACGAG.

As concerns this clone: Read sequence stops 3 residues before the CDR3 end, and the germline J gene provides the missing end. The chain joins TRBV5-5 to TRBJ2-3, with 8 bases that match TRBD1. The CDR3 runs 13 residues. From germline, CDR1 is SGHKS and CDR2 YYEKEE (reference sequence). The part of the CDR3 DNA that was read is TGTGCCAGCAGCTTTCCGACAGGGGAGACG. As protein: CASSFPTGET. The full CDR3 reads CASSFPTGETQYF.

The CDR3: CSASPPPSGGWQGTQYF. CDR3 DNA, as far as it was read: TGCAGTGCTAGCCCTCCCCCTAGCGGGGGGTGGCAGGGGACC. The rearrangement joins TRBV20-1 to TRBJ2-5; 11 nucleotides agree with TRBD2. From the germline J gene comes the end of the CDR3, since the read stops 3 residues before it. Unmatched junction bases numbered 16, after V lost 3 bases and J lost 7 bases. The CDR3 loop spans 17 amino acids. Germline V gene data show CDR1 as DFQATT and CDR2 as SNEGSKA (reference sequence).

The covered CDR3 bases are TGCAGCGTCCAACGGGGGGGC. Translating it yields CSVQRGG. Given in full, the CDR3 is CSVQRGGYTF. This chain uses TRBV29-1 with TRBJ1-2, with a tentative D call TRBD1 (5 bases). The CDR3 is cut off 3 residues early in the read; its end comes from the germline J gene. The CDR3 runs 10 residues. CDR1 and CDR2 (germline): SQVTM, ANQGSEA.